The text below deals with one T cell receptor beta chain. The entry originates in a study of blood T cell repertoires in COVID-19. Study background: Sites across the United States, Italy and Spain contributed samples from acute and convalescent COVID-19. T cells, B-cell-depleted T cells, or PBMCs provided the cDNA or gDNA that served as material.

CDR1 is MNHEY, CDR2 SVGAGI, per germline. The V end was cut by 0 bases, the J end by 7 bases, with 16 bases between. The CDR3 is 15 amino acids. Assay used: immunoSEQ multiplex PCR; TCRdb lists only in-frame clones, some missing. The table has 150,000 or so clones, 75% to 85% seen once. The receptor was isolated from a woman in her forties or fifties in a cohort sampled during active or convalescent COVID-19. Input material: peripheral blood. This chain uses TRBV6-5 with TRBJ2-7; D ambiguous. CDR3 bases: TGTGCCAGCAGTTACTCTCTTCCGCGACTGGGTGAGCAGTACTTC. It encodes CASSYSLPRLGEQYF.